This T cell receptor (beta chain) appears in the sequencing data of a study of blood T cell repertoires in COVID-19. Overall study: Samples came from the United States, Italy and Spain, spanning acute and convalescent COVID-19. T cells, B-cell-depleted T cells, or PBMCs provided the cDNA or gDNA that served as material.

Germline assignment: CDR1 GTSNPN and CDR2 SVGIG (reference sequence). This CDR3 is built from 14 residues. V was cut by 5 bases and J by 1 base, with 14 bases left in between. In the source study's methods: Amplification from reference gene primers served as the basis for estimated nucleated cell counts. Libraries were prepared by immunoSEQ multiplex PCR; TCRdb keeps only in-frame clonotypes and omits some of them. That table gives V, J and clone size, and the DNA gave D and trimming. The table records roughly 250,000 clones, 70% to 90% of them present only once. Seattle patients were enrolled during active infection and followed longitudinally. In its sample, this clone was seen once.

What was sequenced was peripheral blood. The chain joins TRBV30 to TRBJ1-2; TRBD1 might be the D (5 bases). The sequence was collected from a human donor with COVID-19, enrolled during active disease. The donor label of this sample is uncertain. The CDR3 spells CAWEGTGYNYGYTF. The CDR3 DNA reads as TGTGCCTGGGAAGGTACAGGTTATAACTATGGCTACACCTTC.